Sequencing of this T cell receptor (beta chain) was carried out in a study of T cell responses to AZD1222 COVID-19 vaccine. The sample holds a few counts of this clone. This CDR3 region has 14 residues. The germline gives CDR1 MDHEN, CDR2 SYDVKM. V was pared by 1 base and J by 14 bases, with 15 bases between. This table comes from immunoSEQ multiplex PCR, and its TCRdb copy is limited to in-frame clones, with some not included. The repertoire holds some 70,000 clones, with 75% to 85% as singletons. This sequence originates from an adult who received the AZD1222 COVID-19 vaccine. The material sequenced was peripheral blood, taken 28 days after the second AZD1222 dose. The chain joins TRBV28 to TRBJ1-6, with D perhaps TRBD1 (5 bases). The CDR3 DNA is TGTGCCAGCAGTTTATACAGTGGGGCCCAGACCCTCCACTTT. This gives the protein CASSLYSGAQTLHF.